What follows are 26 T cell receptor beta chains derived from one specimen sequenced in a study of blood T cell repertoires in COVID-19. Here immunoSEQ multiplex PCR was the method, and the copy in TCRdb shows in-frame clones only, minus some. The table records some 97,000 clones, almost 80% of them present only once. Sample: peripheral blood. Every receptor here comes from an older woman with acute or convalescent COVID-19.

The genes are TRBV18 and TRBJ1-5, with D hard to call. CDR1 and CDR2 (germline): KGHSH, LQKENI. The CDR3 contains 13 residues. V dropped 2 bases and J dropped 4 bases, with 6 bases sitting between them. CDR3 sequence: CASSPNMNQPQHF. The CDR3 DNA is TGTGCCAGCTCACCAAACATGAATCAGCCCCAGCATTTT.

V usage is TRBV2 and J usage is TRBJ2-5; D uncertain. Trimming took off 3 bases at V and 2 bases at J, with 4 bases between the two ends. The germline gives CDR1 SNHLY, CDR2 FYNNEI. The length of the CDR3 is 12 residues. The CDR3 region is CASSEQQETQYF. As DNA, the CDR3 is TGTGCCAGCAGTGAGCAGCAAGAGACCCAGTACTTC. The variable domain in full, with the rest retrieved from reference TRBV2 and TRBJ2-5, is EPEVTQTPSHQVTQMGQEVILRCVPISNHLYFYWYRQILGQKVEFLVSFYNNEISEKSEIFDDQFSVERPDGSNFTLKIRSTKLEDSAMYFCASSEQQETQYFGPGTRLLVL.

This sequence joins TRBV9 and TRBJ2-7, with D tentatively TRBD2 (5 bases). Germline assignment: CDR1 SGDLS and CDR2 YYNGEE. This CDR3 is built from 15 residues. Trimming stripped 2 bases from V and 5 bases from J, with 17 bases between. The CDR3: CASSVYAGIKNEQYF. In DNA form, the CDR3 reads TGTGCCAGCAGCGTCTACGCCGGGATAAAAAACGAGCAGTACTTC.

The genes are TRBV2 and TRBJ1-1; D not certain. Germline loops: CDR1 SNHLY, CDR2 FYNNEI. This CDR3 has 16 amino acids. The germline V and J ends were trimmed by 5 bases and 1 base, with 17 bases remaining between them. The CDR3 is CASSSAGFLGNTEAFF. CDR3 in DNA: TGTGCCAGCAGTTCGGCAGGATTTTTGGGGAACACTGAAGCTTTCTTT.

This chain uses TRBV5-1 with TRBJ1-1; D gene unclear. The CDR3 length is 15 residues. Germline V CDR1 and CDR2: SGHRS, YFSETQ. Trimming took 0 bases from V and 1 from J, leaving 10 bases between them. The CDR3 DNA reads as TGCGCCAGCAGCTTGGCCAGCTCGGGGAACACTGAAGCTTTCTTT. It encodes CASSLASSGNTEAFF.

The genes are TRBV4-2 and TRBJ2-7; 9 bases are shared with TRBD1. CDR3 length: 16 amino acids. CDR1 and CDR2 from the germline V gene are LGHNA and YNFKEQ. J gave up 5 bases and V 0 bases, and 8 bases lay outside the gene matches. CDR3 DNA: TGTGCCAGCAGCCAAGATCGGCGGGACAGGGTCCACGAGCAGTACTTC. It encodes CASSQDRRDRVHEQYF.

This clone was recorded only once. The rearrangement uses TRBV2 and TRBJ1-1; D is ambiguous. V lost 4 bases to trimming and J lost 0 bases, with 9 bases between them. The CDR3 extends over 14 amino acids. Germline V gives CDR1 SNHLY, CDR2 FYNNEI. This CDR3 is CASSGRSLNTEAFF. DNA for the CDR3: TGTGCCAGCAGTGGGCGGTCATTGAACACTGAAGCTTTCTTT.

This chain uses TRBV7-9 with TRBJ2-7; no clear D. Trimming left V 5 bases short and J 3 bases short, with 8 bases between. The germline gives CDR1 SEHNR, CDR2 FQNEAQ (reference sequence). The CDR3 is 12 residues long. The CDR3 loop reads CASSLRDYEQYF. The CDR3 coding sequence is TGTGCCAGCAGCCTCCGAGACTACGAGCAGTACTTC.

The J gene is TRBJ2-2, the V gene TRBV4-1; TRBD1 matches at 9 bases. V shed 4 bases and J 3 bases; nucleotides not matched to a gene: 3. CDR1 and CDR2 from the germline V gene are MGHRA and YSYEKL. This CDR3 spans 15 amino acids. This CDR3 reads CASSRGQGYTGELFF. The CDR3 DNA reads TGCGCCAGCAGCCGCGGACAGGGGTACACCGGGGAGCTGTTTTTT.

For the CDR3, the DNA is TGCGCCAGCAGCTTGGGTGTCGCGGGGAACACTGAAGCTTTCTTT. Amino acid sequence: CASSLGVAGNTEAFF. The chain has TRBV5-1 and TRBJ1-1, with D hard to call. The CDR3 length is 15 residues. Per the germline V gene, CDR1 is SGHRS and CDR2 is YFSETQ. The ends were cut back, 0 bases at V and 1 base at J, with 10 bases in the middle. The variable domain in full, with the rest retrieved from reference TRBV5-1 and TRBJ1-1, is KAGVTQTPRYLIKTRGQQVTLSCSPISGHRSVSWYQQTPGQGLQFLFEYFSETQRNKGNFPGRFSGRQFSNSRSEMNVSTLELGDSALYLCASSLGVAGNTEAFFGQGTRLTVV.

The chain is built from TRBV2 and TRBJ1-2; perhaps TRBD1 as D (5 bases). CDR1 and CDR2 from the germline V gene are SNHLY and FYNNEI. V was trimmed by 0 bases and J by 4 bases, leaving 9 bases between them. This CDR3 has 14 residues. The CDR3 DNA sequence: TGTGCCAGCAGTGAAGCAAGCGGGGCCTATGGCTACACCTTC. Translating gives CASSEASGAYGYTF.

The J gene is TRBJ1-6, the V gene TRBV6-6; maybe TRBD1 (6 bases). The V gene lost 2 bases and the J gene lost 13 bases, with 15 bases spanning the gap. Germline-derived CDR1 and CDR2 are MNHNY and SVGAGI (reference sequence). This CDR3 region has 14 residues. Here the CDR3 reads CASSYSEGGGPLHF. The CDR3 nucleotides read TGTGCCAGCAGTTACAGTGAGGGAGGGGGGCCCCTCCACTTT.

This clone appeared a few times. The CDR3 nucleotides read TGTGCCACCACCTCCGGGGCTAACTATGGCTACACCTTC. Protein product: CATTSGANYGYTF. The rearrangement links TRBV28 to TRBJ1-2, with no clear D. CDR3 size: 13 residues. Germline CDR1 MDHEN, CDR2 SYDVKM. The ends were cut back, 10 bases at V and 0 bases at J, with 12 bases in the middle.

J is TRBJ2-5 and V is TRBV5-1; 11 positions match TRBD2. Trimming at V came to 4 bases and at J to 0 bases, leaving 5 bases not matched to a gene. The CDR3 totals 16 residues. CDR1 is SGHRS, CDR2 YFSETQ, per germline. The CDR3 DNA reads TGCGCCAGCAGCACACTACTAGCGGGGGACCAAGAGACCCAGTACTTC. Translated, it gives CASSTLLAGDQETQYF.

This chain uses TRBV7-3 with TRBJ2-3; TRBD1 agrees at 11 bases. Germline lookup yields CDR1 SGHTA and CDR2 FQGTGA. The CDR3 consists of 17 residues. After removal of 4 bases from V and 0 bases from J, the junction contained 6 bases not matched to a gene. The CDR3 is CASSWGTGGRSTDTQYF. DNA for the CDR3: TGTGCCAGCAGCTGGGGGACAGGGGGGCGGAGCACAGATACGCAGTATTTT.

CDR3 in DNA: TGCAGCGGGGAGGTGGGATACGAGCAGTACTTC. Protein product: CSGEVGYEQYF. This chain links TRBV29-1 with TRBJ2-7, with D possibly matching TRBD2 (6 bases). The germline CDR1 and CDR2 sequences are SQVTM and ANQGSEA. This CDR3 comprises 11 residues. Trimming pared 7 bases from V and 4 bases from J, leaving 11 bases between.

This chain links TRBV7-2 with TRBJ1-2; possible D gene TRBD1, 6 bases. Trimming stripped 6 bases from V and 8 bases from J, with 19 bases between. The CDR3 loop spans 14 amino acids. Germline values: CDR1 SGHTA, CDR2 FQGNSA. The CDR3 region has the DNA TGTGCCAGCAGTCAAAGTCCCCAGGGGTTGGGCTACACCTTC. Amino acids: CASSQSPQGLGYTF.

The V call is TRBV6-5, the J call TRBJ1-2; 8 bases fit TRBD1. Germline values: CDR1 MNHEY, CDR2 SVGAGI. V lost 6 bases, J lost 5 bases, and 2 bases stayed unmatched. The CDR3 is 12 residues long. Written as DNA, the CDR3 is TGTGCCAGCAGGGACAGGGCTTATGGCTACACCTTC. Protein product: CASRDRAYGYTF.

This chain joins TRBV7-2 and TRBJ2-2; 8 nucleotides match TRBD2. This CDR3 region has 17 residues. The J segment lost 3 bases and the V segment lost 3 bases, leaving 9 bases of the junction unmatched. Germline V gene data show CDR1 as SGHTA and CDR2 as FQGNSA. DNA of the CDR3: TGTGCCAGCAGCTTGGGGGTAGCGGGGCTCTACACCGGGGAGCTGTTTTTT. Translation gives CASSLGVAGLYTGELFF.

The chain is built from TRBV10-3 and TRBJ1-1; 10 nucleotides line up with TRBD1. Germline V gene sequence: CDR1 ENHRY, CDR2 SYGVKD. The CDR3 has 13 amino acids. The V gene end was trimmed by 8 bases and the J gene end by 1 base; junction bases not matched to a gene: 1. For the CDR3, the DNA is TGTGCCATCTGGGACAGGGGGAACACTGAAGCTTTCTTT. Its translation is CAIWDRGNTEAFF.

V usage is TRBV5-1 and J usage is TRBJ2-2; TRBD2 agrees at 11 bases. CDR3 length: 17 amino acids. The germline V gene has CDR1 SGHRS and CDR2 YFSETQ. V was clipped by 7 bases and J by 4 bases; unmatched bases: 12. The CDR3 region has the DNA TGCGCCAGCGGGCCATACCCTAGCGGGGGGCGCACCGGGGAGCTGTTTTTT. Translation: CASGPYPSGGRTGELFF.

The chain links TRBV19 to TRBJ1-2, with TRBD1 as a possible D gene (6 bases). There are 16 residues in the CDR3. Deletions cut 8 bases from V and 3 bases from J, with 22 bases between. Germline V gives CDR1 LNHDA, CDR2 SQIVND (reference sequence). CDR3 sequence (DNA): TGTGCCAGTGCTGTACAGGGTGGAAAGAGCGACTATGGCTACACCTTC. This codes for CASAVQGGKSDYGYTF. The entire variable domain, with the rest obtained from reference TRBV19 and TRBJ1-2, is as follows: DGGITQSPKYLFRKEGQNVTLSCEQNLNHDAMYWYRQDPGQGLRLIYYSQIVNDFQKGDIAEGYSVSREKKESFPLTVTSAQKNPTAFYLCASAVQGGKSDYGYTFGSGTRLTVV.

This clone was observed a few times. The chain carries TRBV5-1 and TRBJ1-3; D not resolved. CDR3 size: 16 residues. V shed 0 bases and J shed 4 bases, with 14 bases lying between them. From germline, CDR1 is SGHRS and CDR2 YFSETQ. The CDR3 protein is CASSLGPGGTGNTIYF. In DNA, the CDR3 is TGCGCCAGCAGCTTGGGTCCCGGAGGTACGGGAAACACCATATATTTT.

V is TRBV6-5 and J is TRBJ2-3; 11 bases are a match to TRBD2. Trimming removed 5 bases from V and 3 bases from J; junction bases left unmatched: 4. Germline assignment: CDR1 MNHEY and CDR2 SVGAGI. The CDR3 consists of 15 residues. This chain's CDR3 is CASSTSGGNTDTQYF. The CDR3 region has the DNA TGTGCCAGCAGTACTAGCGGGGGAAATACAGATACGCAGTATTTT.

This clone was observed a single time. The rearrangement links TRBV7-9 to TRBJ2-7; D is possibly TRBD1 (6 bases). CDR1 is SEHNR and CDR2 is FQNEAQ in the germline V gene (reference sequence). Trimming removed 2 bases at V and 6 bases at J, with 14 bases between. This CDR3 comprises 14 residues. CDR3 in amino acids: CASSLSQGQSEQYF. The CDR3 DNA reads TGTGCCAGCAGCTTAAGCCAGGGGCAAAGCGAGCAGTACTTC. The variable domain in full, with the rest retrieved from reference TRBV7-9 and TRBJ2-7, is DTGVSQNPRHKITKRGQNVTFRCDPISEHNRLYWYRQTLGQGPEFLTYFQNEAQLEKSRLLSDRFSAERPKGSFSTLEIQRTEQGDSAMYLCASSLSQGQSEQYFGPGTRLTVT.

The rearrangement joins TRBV7-3 to TRBJ2-7; 7 bases match TRBD1. CDR1 and CDR2 (germline): SGHTA, FQGTGA. CDR3 length: 14 amino acids. Trimming at V came to 7 bases and at J to 6 bases, leaving 12 bases not matched to a gene. The CDR3 bases are TGTGCCAGCATCAGGACAGGAGGCGGGTTCGAGCAGTACTTC. Its protein product is CASIRTGGGFEQYF.